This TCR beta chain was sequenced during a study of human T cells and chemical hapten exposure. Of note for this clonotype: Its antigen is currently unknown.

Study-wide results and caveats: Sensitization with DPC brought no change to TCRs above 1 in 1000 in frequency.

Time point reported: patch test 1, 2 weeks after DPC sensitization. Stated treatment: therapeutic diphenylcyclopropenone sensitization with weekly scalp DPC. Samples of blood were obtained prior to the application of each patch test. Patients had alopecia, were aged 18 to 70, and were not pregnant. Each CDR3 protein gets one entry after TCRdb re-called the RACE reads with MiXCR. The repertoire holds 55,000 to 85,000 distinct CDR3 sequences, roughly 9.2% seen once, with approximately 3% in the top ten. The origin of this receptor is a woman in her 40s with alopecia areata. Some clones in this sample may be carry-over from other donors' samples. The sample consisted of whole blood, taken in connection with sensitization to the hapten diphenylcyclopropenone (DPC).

The CDR3 region is CASSYSRGTSGANVLTF. The CDR3 bases are TGTGCCAGCAGTTATTCGAGAGGGACCTCTGGGGCCAACGTCCTGACTTTC. The genes are TRBV6-6 and TRBJ2-6; TRBD1 or TRBD2 may be the D gene (5 bases each). This CDR3 region has 17 residues. CDR1 is MNHNY and CDR2 is SVGAGI in the germline V gene (reference sequence). The V and J ends lost 3 bases and 0 bases respectively, with 12 bases between them.